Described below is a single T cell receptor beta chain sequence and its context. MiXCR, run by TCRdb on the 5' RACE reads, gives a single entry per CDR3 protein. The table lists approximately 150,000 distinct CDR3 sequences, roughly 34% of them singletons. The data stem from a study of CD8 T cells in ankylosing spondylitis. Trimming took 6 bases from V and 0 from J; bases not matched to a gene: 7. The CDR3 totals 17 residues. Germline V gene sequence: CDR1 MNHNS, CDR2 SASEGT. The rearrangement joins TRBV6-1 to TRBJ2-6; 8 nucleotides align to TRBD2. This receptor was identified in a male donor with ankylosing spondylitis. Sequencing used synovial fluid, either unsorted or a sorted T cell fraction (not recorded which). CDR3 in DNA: TGTGCCAGCAGCCAGAGCGGGGGCCGCTCTGGGGCCAACGTCCTGACTTTC. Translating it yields CASSQSGGRSGANVLTF.